These 16 T cell receptor beta chains share one sample of origin, sequenced in a study of T cells in Graves' hyperthyroidism and ophthalmopathy. What was amplified from RNA transcripts were TCR beta CDR3 regions. Carried out on the TCR CDR3, a first-round RT-PCR used the HTBI primer set. TCRdb re-derived calls from the multiplex PCR reads in MiXCR, one entry per CDR3 protein. Here the sample spans roughly 570,000 distinct CDR3 sequences, more than 15% being singletons. The sequenced sample was blood. The receptors here all came from a woman aged 25 to 39 with Graves' hyperthyroidism.

Many counts were recorded for this clonotype. The gene calls are TRBV24-1 and TRBJ2-5, with D perhaps given as TRBD1 or TRBD2 (6 bases each). Deletions cut 3 bases from V and 1 base from J, with 14 bases between. Germline V gene sequence: CDR1 KGHDR, CDR2 SFDVKD. The CDR3 totals 16 residues. This CDR3 is CATSDKQGSGQETQYF. Here the CDR3 DNA reads TGTGCCACCAGTGATAAACAGGGTAGCGGCCAAGAGACCCAGTACTTC.

This clonotype came up many times. The rearrangement uses TRBV2 and TRBJ2-2; the match to TRBD1 covers 9 bases. V lost 7 bases to trimming and J lost 4 bases; unmatched junction nucleotides: 4. The CDR3 has 14 amino acids. Germline CDR1 SNHLY, CDR2 FYNNEI. CDR3 nucleotides: TGTGCCAGCAAAGGGACAGGGAGCACCGGGGAGCTGTTTTTT. This translates into CASKGTGSTGELFF.

The chain is built from TRBV12-3 or TRBV12-4 and TRBJ2-1; 8 bases map to TRBD1. The V and J ends lost 6 bases and 2 bases, in that order; junction bases with no gene match: 6. This CDR3 comprises 15 residues. The CDR3 region is CASRRGTGPYNEQFF. As DNA, the CDR3 is TGTGCCAGCAGAAGAGGGACAGGACCCTACAATGAGCAGTTCTTC.

Turning to this clonotype: A much larger clone differs by one base, so this may be a read error. Because it lacks the conserved phenylalanine or tryptophan at the end, this CDR3 is likely a read error. The V and J genes are TRBV10-3 and TRBJ2-1, with 10 bases lining up with TRBD2. CDR1 and CDR2 (germline): ENHRY, SYGVKD. Trimming took 5 bases from V and 6 from J; bases not matched to a gene: 7. The CDR3 totals 15 residues. The CDR3 region is CAISLSSGRGNEQFL. The CDR3 DNA follows: TGTGCCATCAGTCTTTCTAGCGGGAGAGGCAATGAGCAGTTCCTC.

This clonotype was counted between two and nine times. The V call is TRBV20-1, the J call TRBJ1-3; 11 nucleotides line up with TRBD1. The CDR3 loop spans 15 amino acids. Germline assignment: CDR1 DFQATT and CDR2 SNEGSKA (reference sequence). J lost 6 bases, V lost 5 bases, and 9 bases had no gene match. The CDR3 loop reads CSARSRTGGINTIYF. For the CDR3, the DNA is TGCAGTGCTCGATCCAGGACAGGGGGCATAAACACCATATATTTT.

The sample holds many counts of this clonotype. This chain links TRBV28 with TRBJ2-7; 10 bases agree with TRBD2. The V segment lost 5 bases and the J segment 4 bases; nucleotides outside the gene matches: 23. The germline V gene encodes CDR1 MDHEN and CDR2 SYDVKM. The CDR3 length is 20 residues. CDR3 in DNA: TGTGCCAGCAGTACCCAGGGGTTAGTTCGAGCGGGAGGGCCTGGGTACGAGCAGTACTTC. It is translated as CASSTQGLVRAGGPGYEQYF. Looking up the rest from reference TRBV28 and TRBJ2-7 gives the full variable domain: DVKVTQSSRYLVKRTGEKVFLECVQDMDHENMFWYRQDPGLGLRLIYFSYDVKMKEKGDIPEGYSVSREKKERFSLILESASTNQTSMYLCASSTQGLVRAGGPGYEQYFGPGTRLTVT.

This clonotype was recorded at least ten times. Because the CDR3's place on the DNA is in doubt, the DNA is left out and the CDR3 is given as listed by TCRdb. V is TRBV7-2 and J is TRBJ2-7; the DNA was not compared with TRBD1, the D call given in the table. Looked up from germline, CDR1 is SGHTA and CDR2 is FQGNSA. The CDR3 sequence runs 13 residues, both termini included. The CDR3 region is CASSPPLSWEQYF.

The genes are TRBV7-2 and TRBJ1-2, with D perhaps matching TRBD1 (5 bases). V was clipped by 4 bases and J by 13 bases, with 16 bases between them. Per germline, CDR1 SGHTA and CDR2 FQGNSA. The CDR3 length is 12 residues. CDR3: CASSSGTVSGTF. Here the CDR3 DNA reads TGTGCCAGCAGCTCCGGGACCGTGTCTGGCACCTTC.

This clonotype was recorded at least ten times. The chain recombines TRBV3-1 with TRBJ2-7; D uncertain. Germline lookup yields CDR1 LGHDT and CDR2 YNNKEL (reference sequence). Trimming took off 0 bases at V and 2 bases at J, with 5 bases between the two ends. This CDR3 has 13 residues. CDR3 sequence (DNA): TGTGCCAGCAGCCAAGATCCAACCTACGAGCAGTACTTC. Protein sequence: CASSQDPTYEQYF.

The sample holds a few counts of this clonotype. This chain uses TRBV6-1 with TRBJ1-6; D might be TRBD1 (5 bases). The CDR3 extends over 12 amino acids. Germline CDR1 and CDR2: MNHNS and SASEGT. The V end was cut by 6 bases, the J end by 9 bases, with 9 bases between. CDR3 nucleotides: TGTGCCAGCAGAGACGGGGGTTCACCCCTCCACTTT. It encodes CASRDGGSPLHF.

This clonotype showed up many times. J is TRBJ2-7 and V is TRBV12-3 or TRBV12-4; 9 bases align to TRBD2. V lost 3 bases and J lost 6; bases outside the gene matches: 9. The CDR3 has 15 amino acids. CDR3 amino acids: CASSLSGGRASEQYF. In DNA, the CDR3 is TGTGCCAGCAGTTTGTCCGGCGGGAGGGCATCCGAGCAGTACTTC.

This clonotype was recorded many times. V gene TRBV3-1 combines with J gene TRBJ2-1; 11 bases agree with TRBD2. V was clipped by 3 bases and J by 7 bases; unmatched bases: 8. The CDR3 totals 16 residues. Germline values: CDR1 LGHDT, CDR2 YNNKEL (reference sequence). The CDR3 loop is CASSHYSGRANNEQFF. In DNA, the CDR3 is TGTGCCAGCAGCCACTATAGCGGGAGGGCCAATAATGAGCAGTTCTTC.

This clonotype showed up many times. The J gene is TRBJ2-7, the V gene TRBV12-3 or TRBV12-4; 10 positions agree with TRBD1. The CDR3 length is 16 residues. Losses at the gene ends were 6 bases for V and 6 bases for J; bases not matched to a gene: 14. In DNA, the CDR3 is TGTGCCAGCAGACGATCCCCGGGGGGACAGGGGTTCGAGCAGTACTTC. Amino acid sequence: CASRRSPGGQGFEQYF.

This clonotype was seen at least ten times. The chain combines TRBV6-1 with TRBJ2-5, with 7 bases fitting TRBD1. Trimming at V came to 4 bases and at J to 2 bases, leaving 1 base not matched to a gene. The CDR3 spans 13 residues. Per germline, CDR1 MNHNS and CDR2 SASEGT. The CDR3 DNA sequence: TGTGCCAGCAGTGGACAGGGTCAAGAGACCCAGTACTTC. Protein product: CASSGQGQETQYF.

This clonotype has a count of ten or more. The chain links TRBV12-3 or TRBV12-4 to TRBJ2-1; perhaps TRBD2 as D (5 bases). The V and J ends lost 6 bases and 5 bases respectively, with 14 bases between them. This CDR3 has 14 residues. The CDR3 nucleotides are TGTGCCAGCAGCCGCCCCTTGCGGGACAATGAGCAGTTCTTC. Translation: CASSRPLRDNEQFF.

A single count supports this clonotype. This may be a read error, as it is one base from a much larger clone. V is TRBV12-3 or TRBV12-4 and J is TRBJ1-1; D uncertain. The CDR3 is 16 residues long. CDR3 DNA sequence: TGTGCCAGCAGTTTAGGTATGGGTGGTTTGAACACTGAAGCTCTCTTT. This gives the protein CASSLGMGGLNTEALF.